This T cell receptor (beta chain) was recorded in a study of breast tumors, draining lymph nodes, adjacent tissues. Broader study findings: Data fit most tumor T cells coming from lymph node, expanding in tumor.

TCRdb re-derived calls from the multiplex PCR reads in MiXCR, one entry per CDR3 protein. Found here are 20,000 to 30,000 distinct CDR3 sequences, less than 25% of them singletons; the top ten hold about 13%. CDR1 and CDR2 from the germline V gene are DFQATT and SNEGSKA (reference sequence). The CDR3 spans 16 residues. The J segment lost 6 bases and the V segment lost 0 bases, leaving 13 bases of the junction unmatched. In its sample, this clonotype ranks as large. Its antigen is currently unknown. The sample was breast tumor tissue. The TCR was taken from a female donor with breast cancer. Some clones in this sample may be carry-over from other donors' samples. V and J are TRBV20-1 and TRBJ2-7; 8 bases are shared with TRBD2. Here the CDR3 DNA reads TGCAGTGCTAGAGATCCAGCGGGAGTAGTAGGTAGCGAGCAGTACTTC. It codes for CSARDPAGVVGSEQYF.